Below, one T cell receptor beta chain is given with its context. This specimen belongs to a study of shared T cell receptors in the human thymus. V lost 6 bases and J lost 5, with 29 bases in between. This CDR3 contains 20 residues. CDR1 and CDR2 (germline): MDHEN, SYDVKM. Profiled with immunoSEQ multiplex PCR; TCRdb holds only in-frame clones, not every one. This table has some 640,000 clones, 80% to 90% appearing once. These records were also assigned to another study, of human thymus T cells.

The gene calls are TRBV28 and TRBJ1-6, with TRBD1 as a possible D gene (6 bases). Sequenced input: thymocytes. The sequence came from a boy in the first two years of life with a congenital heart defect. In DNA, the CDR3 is TGTGCCAGCAGCTTACCCCCTTACACAGGGCCCTTCCCCGATAATTCACCCCTCCACTTT. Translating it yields CASSLPPYTGPFPDNSPLHF.